Presented here are 12 T cell receptor beta chains from one specimen sequenced in a study of blood T cell repertoires in COVID-19 (dated by TCRdb to about 2020). The library came from the immunoSEQ multiplex PCR assay. What TCRdb holds here is the immuneACCESS table cut down to in-frame rearrangements. Part of the clones is not present; checked against another copy, under half of the missing clones reflect an unresolved V gene, and the others are unexplained. This sample is represented by about 66,000 clones; 91% of them were singletons. The ten biggest clones cover approximately 7.5% of the sample. The sequenced sample was peripheral blood. The source of these receptors is a human donor in a cohort sampled during active COVID-19.

The chain employs TRBV28 and TRBJ1-4, with 9 bases identical to TRBD1. Per germline, CDR1 MDHEN and CDR2 SYDVKM. V trimming: 5 bases; J trimming: 8 bases; junction bases outside the gene matches: 12. There are 16 residues in the CDR3. For the CDR3, the DNA is TGTGCCAGCAGTACAGGGGGCGAGGGGGTTTTGGAAAAACTGTTTTTT. Residues: CASSTGGEGVLEKLFF. The full variable domain, rest sourced from reference TRBV28 and TRBJ1-4, is DVKVTQSSRYLVKRTGEKVFLECVQDMDHENMFWYRQDPGLGLRLIYFSYDVKMKEKGDIPEGYSVSREKKERFSLILESASTNQTSMYLCASSTGGEGVLEKLFFGSGTQLSVL.

The chain couples TRBV6-5 to TRBJ1-3, with 10 bases lining up with TRBD1. The germline V gene has CDR1 MNHEY and CDR2 SVGAGI. CDR3 length equals 14 residues. V shed 6 bases and J 3 bases; nucleotides not matched to a gene: 2. The DNA of the CDR3 is TGTGCCAGCAGCAGGACAGGGGGTGGAAACACCATATATTTT. Translation gives CASSRTGGGNTIYF.

The chain joins TRBV6-5 to TRBJ1-5; perhaps TRBD1 as D (5 bases). The CDR3 contains 15 residues. With 6 bases removed from V and 0 bases from J, the gap between germline ends came to 12 bases. Looked up from germline, CDR1 is MNHEY and CDR2 is SVGAGI. CDR3 DNA: TGTGCCAGCAGGCGACAGTATTATAGCAATCAGCCCCAGCATTTT. Translating it yields CASRRQYYSNQPQHF.

This clone showed up just a few times. This chain connects TRBV3-1 (or the pseudogene TRBV3-2) to TRBJ1-2; possible D gene TRBD1, 5 bases. The CDR3 covers 14 residues. Germline loops: CDR1 LGHDT, CDR2 YNNKEL (reference sequence). The germline V and J ends were trimmed by 3 bases and 6 bases, with 14 bases remaining between them. The CDR3 DNA is TGTGCCAGCAGCCACTTGGACACTACTGATGGCTACACCTTC. Its protein product is CASSHLDTTDGYTF.

The chain uses TRBV30 and TRBJ1-5, with 9 bases that match TRBD1. Germline CDR1 and CDR2: GTSNPN and SVGIG (reference sequence). V trimming: 2 bases; J trimming: 5 bases; junction bases outside the gene matches: 10. CDR3 length equals 16 residues. CDR3 nucleotide sequence: TGTGCCTGGAGTACAGAAGACAGGGGGAATGATCAGCCCCAGCATTTT. It specifies CAWSTEDRGNDQPQHF.

The V call is TRBV7-3, the J call TRBJ2-5; D is possibly TRBD2 (6 bases). CDR1 and CDR2 (germline): SGHTA, FQGTGA. The CDR3 is made up of 14 amino acids. Trimming removed 1 base at V and 5 bases at J, with 11 bases between. This CDR3 is CASSLSGTGETQYF. The CDR3 region has the DNA TGTGCCAGCAGCTTAAGCGGGACGGGTGAGACCCAGTACTTC.

The chain links TRBV6-2 or TRBV6-3 to TRBJ2-2; TRBD2 matches at 8 bases. This CDR3 has 14 amino acids. In germline, CDR1 is MNHEY, CDR2 SVGEGT. After removal of 5 bases from V and 4 bases from J, the junction contained 3 bases not matched to a gene. As DNA, the CDR3 is TGTGCCAGCAGTGGCGGGAGGAGCACCGGGGAGCTGTTTTTT. Translating it yields CASSGGRSTGELFF.

The V gene is TRBV7-9, the J gene TRBJ1-5; 8 bases align to TRBD1. Per germline, CDR1 SEHNR and CDR2 FQNEAQ (reference sequence). With V trimmed by 4 bases and J by 5 bases, 10 bases remained unmatched. This CDR3 spans 16 amino acids. CDR3 sequence reads: CASSSGQGLWHQPQHF. In DNA form, the CDR3 reads TGTGCCAGCAGCTCCGGACAGGGTTTATGGCATCAGCCCCAGCATTTT.

The V and J genes are TRBV5-4 and TRBJ2-1; TRBD2 matches at 9 bases. The CDR3 covers 16 residues. Germline V gives CDR1 SGHNT, CDR2 YYREEE (reference sequence). With V trimmed by 3 bases and J by 4 bases, 8 bases remained unmatched. The CDR3 region has the DNA TGTGCCAGCAGCTCGCGGGGGGGACTTCTGTACAATGAGCAGTTCTTC. Amino acids: CASSSRGGLLYNEQFF.

This clone has just one count. J is TRBJ2-3 and V is TRBV7-6; no definite D call. Looked up from germline, CDR1 is SGHVS and CDR2 is FNYEAQ. The CDR3 runs to 14 residues. V lost 1 base and J lost 1, with 6 bases in between. The CDR3, as DNA: TGTGCCAGCAGCTTAGGACTGGGCACAGATACGCAGTATTTT. Its translation is CASSLGLGTDTQYF.

This clone was detected only a few times. Other DNA sequences of this sample code for an identical CDR3. The chain uses TRBV9 and TRBJ2-1, with D maybe TRBD2 (6 bases). The V gene lost 2 bases and the J gene lost 0 bases, with 9 bases spanning the gap. The CDR3 has 15 residues. CDR1 and CDR2 from the germline V gene are SGDLS and YYNGEE. The CDR3 loop is CASSVASASYNEQFF. The CDR3 bases are TGTGCCAGCAGCGTGGCTAGCGCCTCCTACAATGAGCAGTTCTTC.

This clone was seen more than once but under ten times. The CDR3 nucleotides are TGTGCCAGCGCGAAGACAACCTATAGCAATCAGCCCCAGCATTTT. This translates into CASAKTTYSNQPQHF. The chain is built from TRBV19 and TRBJ1-5; no reliable D call. From germline, CDR1 is LNHDA and CDR2 SQIVND (reference sequence). The CDR3 is 15 amino acids. Trimming took 9 bases from V and 0 from J, leaving 15 bases between them.